These 12 T cell receptor beta chains came from one sample sequenced in a study of PD-L1 blockade in urothelial cancer. Measured with immunoSEQ multiplex PCR; TCRdb has only the in-frame clones, and not every one. In the table there are tens of thousands of clones, approximately 80% of which are singletons. Time point denoted: pretreatment peripheral blood. The input for sequencing was PBMCs, taken around atezolizumab (anti-PD-L1) treatment. The receptors were sampled from a man aged 65-85 years with urothelial cancer.

The chain combines TRBV7-9 with TRBJ1-2, with TRBD1 matching 10 bases. The CDR3 loop spans 14 amino acids. CDR1 and CDR2 (germline): SEHNR, FQNEAQ (reference sequence). Germline trimming cut 6 bases from V and 4 bases from J; bases unmatched to any gene: 5. CDR3 sequence (DNA): TGTGCCAGCAGTAGCTGGACAGGGGGCTATGGCTACACCTTC. Translated, it gives CASSSWTGGYGYTF.

This chain connects TRBV28 to TRBJ2-3; D gene unclear. Trimming took off 1 base at V and 2 bases at J, with 7 bases between the two ends. The CDR3 consists of 14 residues. Germline V gives CDR1 MDHEN, CDR2 SYDVKM. The CDR3 sequence is CASSLSLPTDTQYF. The CDR3 DNA reads as TGTGCCAGCAGTTTATCCCTTCCCACAGATACGCAGTATTTT.

This rearrangement joins TRBV10-2 to TRBJ2-1; TRBD2 aligns across 11 bases. The CDR3 length is 15 residues. V lost 8 bases to trimming and J lost 6 bases; unmatched junction nucleotides: 9. The germline gives CDR1 WSHSY, CDR2 SAAADI. Here the CDR3 reads CASGRSGRGVNEQFF. For the CDR3, the DNA is TGCGCCAGCGGACGTAGCGGGAGGGGGGTCAATGAGCAGTTCTTC.

CDR3 sequence reads: CASSLDGGIDTQYF. CDR3 nucleotides: TGTGCCAGCAGCTTAGATGGCGGGATAGATACGCAGTATTTT. The rearrangement joins TRBV11-3 to TRBJ2-3; perhaps TRBD2 as D (6 bases). Looked up from germline, CDR1 is SGHNT and CDR2 is YENEEA. The CDR3 is 14 amino acids. V was shortened by 0 bases and J by 5 bases, with 9 bases between the two germline ends.

V usage is TRBV19 and J usage is TRBJ1-1; D is uncertain. The CDR3 has 13 amino acids. With 5 bases removed from V and 1 base from J, the gap between germline ends came to 8 bases. Germline values: CDR1 LNHDA, CDR2 SQIVND (reference sequence). The CDR3 coding sequence is TGTGCCAGTAGTCTTCGGGGGAACACTGAAGCTTTCTTT. Translation gives CASSLRGNTEAFF.

This rearrangement joins TRBV5-1 to TRBJ2-7; D perhaps matches TRBD1 (6 bases). V was shortened by 2 bases and J by 6 bases, with 12 bases between the two germline ends. Germline V gene sequence: CDR1 SGHRS, CDR2 YFSETQ. CDR3 length: 13 residues. CDR3 protein: CASSFEGGGEQYF. The CDR3, as DNA: TGCGCCAGCAGCTTTGAAGGGGGTGGCGAGCAGTACTTC.

This chain links TRBV25-1 with TRBJ2-7, with D possibly being TRBD2 (5 bases). Germline lookup yields CDR1 MGHDK and CDR2 SYGVNS. V was trimmed by 7 bases and J by 0 bases, leaving 13 bases between them. The CDR3 totals 14 residues. CDR3: CASTPLGSSYEQYF. DNA of the CDR3: TGTGCCAGCACCCCCTTGGGGAGCTCCTACGAGCAGTACTTC.

CDR3 coding DNA: TGTGCCAGCAGCTTACGAACAGGGGGCAGGGATGGCTACACCTTC. Translated: CASSLRTGGRDGYTF. This rearrangement joins TRBV5-6 to TRBJ1-2; TRBD1 aligns across 9 bases. CDR3 size: 15 residues. After removal of 2 bases from V and 6 bases from J, the junction contained 8 bases not matched to a gene. Germline V lookup: CDR1 SGHDT, CDR2 YYEEEE.

The chain recombines TRBV19 with TRBJ2-1; D uncertain. Germline V gives CDR1 LNHDA, CDR2 SQIVND (reference sequence). Deletions cut 1 base from V and 4 bases from J, with 5 bases between. The CDR3 is 13 residues long. The CDR3 reads CASSIGQYNEQFF. For the CDR3, the DNA is TGTGCCAGTAGTATAGGGCAGTACAATGAGCAGTTCTTC.

The chain joins TRBV30 to TRBJ1-1; 8 positions match TRBD1. The V and J ends lost 6 bases and 2 bases, in that order; junction bases with no gene match: 5. Germline-derived CDR1 and CDR2 are GTSNPN and SVGIG (reference sequence). This CDR3 region has 13 residues. CDR3 nucleotides: TGTGCCTGCGACAGGGGATTAAACACTGAAGCTTTCTTT. Protein product: CACDRGLNTEAFF.

This clone has just a few counts. CDR3 sequence (DNA): TGCGCCAGCAGCCAAACCTCAGGGGTTCCCTACGAGCAGTACTTC. Translated, it gives CASSQTSGVPYEQYF. The chain carries TRBV4-1 and TRBJ2-7; perhaps TRBD1 as D (6 bases). This CDR3 has 15 amino acids. Germline CDR1 reads MGHRA; CDR2 reads YSYEKL. V lost 2 bases and J 2 bases, leaving 13 bases between the germline ends.

The chain is built from TRBV5-1 and TRBJ1-4, with D perhaps TRBD1 (6 bases). CDR1 SGHRS and CDR2 YFSETQ come from the germline V gene. CDR3 length equals 17 residues. Deletions cut 4 bases from V and 0 bases from J, with 16 bases between. This CDR3 is CASSLTGRAATNEKLFF. The CDR3 DNA reads as TGCGCCAGCAGCCTTACAGGGAGGGCCGCAACTAATGAAAAACTGTTTTTT.